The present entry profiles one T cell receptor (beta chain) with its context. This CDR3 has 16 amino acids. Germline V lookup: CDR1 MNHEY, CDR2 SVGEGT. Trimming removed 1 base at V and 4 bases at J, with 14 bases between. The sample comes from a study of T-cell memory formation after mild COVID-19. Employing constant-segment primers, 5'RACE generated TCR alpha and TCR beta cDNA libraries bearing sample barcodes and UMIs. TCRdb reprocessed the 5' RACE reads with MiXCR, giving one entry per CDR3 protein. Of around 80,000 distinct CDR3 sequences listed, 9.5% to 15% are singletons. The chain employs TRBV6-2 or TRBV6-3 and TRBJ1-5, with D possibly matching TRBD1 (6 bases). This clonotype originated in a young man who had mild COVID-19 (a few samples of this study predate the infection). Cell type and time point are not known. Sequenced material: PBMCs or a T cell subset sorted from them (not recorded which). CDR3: CASSYWAGVPNQPQHF. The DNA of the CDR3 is TGTGCCAGCAGTTACTGGGCAGGGGTACCGAATCAGCCCCAGCATTTT.